This section outlines one T cell receptor (beta chain) sequence together with its context. Its cognate antigen is unknown. Germline CDR1 SEHNR, CDR2 FQNEAQ (reference sequence). This CDR3 has 15 residues. Trimming shortened V by 4 bases and J by 0 bases, and 12 bases separated the two germline ends. These data belong to a study of cytomegalovirus exposure and HLA in healthy donors. Some clones are missing from TCRdb's copy, which holds only in-frame ones; the method was immunoSEQ multiplex PCR. The sample lists about 120,000 clones; roughly 89% were seen once. Broader study findings: The study listed approximately 160 cytomegalovirus-associated TCR beta chains. Confirmation was obtained in vitro that a few CMV-associated chains are specific for CMV antigens.

Specimen: PBMCs. The chain carries TRBV7-9 and TRBJ1-2; unclear D gene. The source is a young woman in good health and CMV-seronegative. The CDR3 DNA reads as TGTGCCAGCAGCTCAGCCTTGGGCGCTAACTATGGCTACACCTTC. Amino acid sequence: CASSSALGANYGYTF. Variable domain in full (rest from reference TRBV7-9 and TRBJ1-2): DTGVSQNPRHKITKRGQNVTFRCDPISEHNRLYWYRQTLGQGPEFLTYFQNEAQLEKSRLLSDRFSAERPKGSFSTLEIQRTEQGDSAMYLCASSSALGANYGYTFGSGTRLTVV.